This T cell receptor beta chain stems from a study of neurological immune-mediated disorders. The team produced cDNA through 5'RACE using 10-nucleotide random UMIs. From 15-18 subjects, each sequencing run yielded over 180 million TCR-beta sequences. TCRdb processed the 5' RACE reads anew with MiXCR; each CDR3 protein has one entry. The sample consists of 70,000 to 90,000 distinct CDR3 sequences, nearly 6% of them appearing once. Stated time point: longitudinal time-point 2. This clonotype has a count of ten or more. The J segment lost 4 bases and the V segment lost 3 bases, leaving 2 bases of the junction unmatched. Germline loops: CDR1 SGHTA, CDR2 FQGNSA. CDR3 length: 15 amino acids.

The chain combines TRBV7-2 with TRBJ2-1; TRBD2 aligns across 11 bases. Material: PBMCs. This receptor was identified in a woman aged 60-70 years with multiple sclerosis. CDR3 sequence reads: CASSFSGGVYNEQFF. The CDR3 DNA reads as TGTGCCAGCAGCTTTAGCGGGGGGGTATACAATGAGCAGTTCTTC.